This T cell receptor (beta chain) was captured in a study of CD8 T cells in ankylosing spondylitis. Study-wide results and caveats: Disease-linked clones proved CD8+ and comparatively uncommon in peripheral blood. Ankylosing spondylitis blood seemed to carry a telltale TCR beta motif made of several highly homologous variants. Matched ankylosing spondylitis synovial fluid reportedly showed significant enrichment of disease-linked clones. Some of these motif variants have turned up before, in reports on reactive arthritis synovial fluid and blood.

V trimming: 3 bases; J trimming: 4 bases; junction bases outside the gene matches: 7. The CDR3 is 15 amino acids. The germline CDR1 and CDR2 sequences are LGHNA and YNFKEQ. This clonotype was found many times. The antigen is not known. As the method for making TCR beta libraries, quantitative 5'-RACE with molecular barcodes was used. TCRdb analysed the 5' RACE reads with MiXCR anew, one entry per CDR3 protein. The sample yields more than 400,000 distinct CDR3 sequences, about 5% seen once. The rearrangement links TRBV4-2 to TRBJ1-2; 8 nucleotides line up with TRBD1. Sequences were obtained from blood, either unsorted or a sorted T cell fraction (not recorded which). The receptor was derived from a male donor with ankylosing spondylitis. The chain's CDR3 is CASSQGDRQIYGYTF. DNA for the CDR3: TGTGCCAGCAGCCAGGGGGACAGGCAAATCTATGGCTACACCTTC.